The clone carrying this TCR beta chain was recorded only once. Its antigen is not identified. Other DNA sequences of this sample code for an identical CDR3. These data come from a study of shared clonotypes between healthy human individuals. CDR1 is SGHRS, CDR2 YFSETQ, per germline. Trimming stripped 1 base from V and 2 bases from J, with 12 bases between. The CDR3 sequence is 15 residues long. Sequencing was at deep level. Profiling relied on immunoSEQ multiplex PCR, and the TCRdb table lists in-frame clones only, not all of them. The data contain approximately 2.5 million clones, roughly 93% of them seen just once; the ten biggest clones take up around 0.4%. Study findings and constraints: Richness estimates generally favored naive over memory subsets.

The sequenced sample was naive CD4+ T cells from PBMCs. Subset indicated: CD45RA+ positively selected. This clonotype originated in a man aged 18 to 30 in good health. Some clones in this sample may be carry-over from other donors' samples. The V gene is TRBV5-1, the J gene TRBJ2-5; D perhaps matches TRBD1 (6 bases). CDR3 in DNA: TGCGCCAGCAGCTTGTCTGGACAGAATCAAGAGACCCAGTACTTC. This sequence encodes CASSLSGQNQETQYF.